Listed here are 17 T cell receptor beta chains from one sample, sequenced in a study of STAT3 mutations in large granular lymphocyte leukemia. Overall study results and limits: Every T-LGLL patient had at least one immunodominant TCRbeta clonotype.

TCRdb keeps only in-frame clones here, not all; method: immunoSEQ multiplex PCR. The sample yields 15,000 to 20,000 clones, over 80% seen once. Their specific antigens are unknown. Sequencing was done on a sample of peripheral blood mononuclear cells. These receptors came from a man in his sixties with T-cell large granular lymphocyte leukemia. Some clones in this sample may be carry-over from other donors' samples.

The V and J genes are TRBV7-2 and TRBJ2-1; D unresolved. The V end was cut by 1 base, the J end by 6 bases, with 7 bases between. Germline V gives CDR1 SGHTA, CDR2 FQGNSA. The CDR3 loop spans 13 amino acids. The CDR3 loop reads CASSLGQSNEQFF. CDR3 nucleotide sequence: TGTGCCAGCAGCTTAGGGCAGTCCAATGAGCAGTTCTTC.

This chain uses TRBV28 with TRBJ1-5; a weak D match, TRBD1 (5 bases). The CDR3 extends over 14 amino acids. CDR1 is MDHEN, CDR2 SYDVKM, per germline. Deletions cut 5 bases from V and 4 bases from J, with 12 bases between. In DNA, the CDR3 is TGTGCCAGCAGTCAGGTCCCAGGGAATCAGCCCCAGCATTTT. Translation gives CASSQVPGNQPQHF.

This clone has just a few counts. This rearrangement joins TRBV5-4 to TRBJ2-5, with TRBD1 matching 10 bases. CDR3 size: 16 residues. J gave up 5 bases and V 4 bases, and 11 bases lay outside the gene matches. From germline, CDR1 is SGHNT and CDR2 YYREEE (reference sequence). The CDR3 region is CASSQRQDRGRETQYF. CDR3 DNA sequence: TGTGCCAGCAGCCAAAGACAGGACAGGGGGAGGGAGACCCAGTACTTC. The complete variable domain, with remaining parts taken from reference TRBV5-4 and TRBJ2-5, reads ETGVTQSPTHLIKTRGQQVTLRCSSQSGHNTVSWYQQALGQGPQFIFQYYREEENGRGNFPPRFSGLQFPNYSSELNVNALELDDSALYLCASSQRQDRGRETQYFGPGTRLLVL.

This CDR3 is CASRDSGIEETQYF. The CDR3 DNA reads as TGTGCCAGCAGAGACTCAGGGATAGAAGAGACCCAGTACTTC. This rearrangement joins TRBV7-9 to TRBJ2-5; tentatively, D is TRBD1 (5 bases). V was pared by 6 bases and J by 3 bases, with 14 bases between. The CDR3 runs 14 residues. In germline, CDR1 is SEHNR, CDR2 FQNEAQ (reference sequence).

The rearrangement uses TRBV18 and TRBJ2-2, with 8 bases aligning to TRBD1. From germline, CDR1 is KGHSH and CDR2 LQKENI. J lost 5 bases, V lost 0 bases, and 11 bases had no gene match. This CDR3 is 18 amino acids long. DNA of the CDR3: TGTGCCAGCTCACCACCCCCGGGCAGGGGGCTTAGAACCGGGGAGCTGTTTTTT. As protein: CASSPPPGRGLRTGELFF.

This chain connects TRBV7-8 to TRBJ1-1; D gene uncertain. V was clipped by 0 bases and J by 4 bases, with 6 bases between them. Per germline, CDR1 SGHVS and CDR2 FQNEAQ. The CDR3 consists of 13 residues. For the CDR3, the DNA is TGTGCCAGCAGCTTAGCGCCGGGCACTGAAGCTTTCTTT. This gives the protein CASSLAPGTEAFF.

This rearrangement joins TRBV7-2 to TRBJ2-5; 7 bases map to TRBD2. Germline trimming cut 4 bases from V and 5 bases from J; bases unmatched to any gene: 1. CDR3 length: 12 amino acids. The germline gives CDR1 SGHTA, CDR2 FQGNSA. The CDR3 spells CASSWRGETQYF. In nucleotides, the CDR3 is TGTGCCAGCAGCTGGCGGGGGGAGACCCAGTACTTC. Using reference TRBV7-2 and TRBJ2-5 for the parts outside the CDR3, the full variable domain is GAGVSQSPSNKVTEKGKDVELRCDPISGHTALYWYRQSLGQGLEFLIYFQGNSAPDKSGLPSDRFSAERTGGSVSTLTIQRTQQEDSAVYLCASSWRGETQYFGPGTRLLVL.

This clone has only a few counts. The rearrangement uses TRBV11-2 and TRBJ1-1; D is unresolved. The CDR3 extends over 13 amino acids. CDR1 SGHAT and CDR2 FQNNGV come from the germline V gene. Trimming pared 0 bases from V and 5 bases from J, leaving 7 bases between. CDR3 DNA: TGTGCCAGCAGCTTAGATAGAAGGACTGAAGCTTTCTTT. Translation gives CASSLDRRTEAFF. The whole variable domain, remainder taken from reference TRBV11-2 and TRBJ1-1, is EAGVAQSPRYKIIEKRQSVAFWCNPISGHATLYWYQQILGQGPKLLIQFQNNGVVDDSQLPKDRFSAERLKGVDSTLKIQPAKLEDSAVYLCASSLDRRTEAFFGQGTRLTVV.

Points on this clone: Its ends do not fully match the called genes, so a read error is possible. The V gene is TRBV7-7, the J gene TRBJ2-3; D is perhaps TRBD2 (5 bases). Per the germline V gene, CDR1 is SSHAT and CDR2 is FNYEAQ (reference sequence). The CDR3 runs to 15 residues. The CDR3 coding sequence is TGTGCTAGCAGCTTATCCGGGAAGTGGGGAGATACGCAGTATTTT. Its translation is CASSLSGKWGDTQYF.

The rearrangement joins TRBV7-3 to TRBJ1-1, with 8 nucleotides matching TRBD1. After removal of 3 bases from V and 0 bases from J, the junction contained 0 bases not matched to a gene. Germline CDR1 and CDR2: SGHTA and FQGTGA. The CDR3 consists of 14 residues. CDR3 region: CASSLGQVNTEAFF. The CDR3 region has the DNA TGTGCCAGCAGCTTGGGACAGGTGAACACTGAAGCTTTCTTT.

V is TRBV7-8 and J is TRBJ2-1; 8 bases match TRBD2. The germline CDR1 and CDR2 sequences are SGHVS and FQNEAQ. The CDR3 contains 16 residues. V lost 1 base to trimming and J lost 9 bases; unmatched junction nucleotides: 11. The CDR3 bases are TGTGCCAGCAGCTTAGTTTGGACTAGCAGTAATTCTGAGCAGTTCTTC. Residues: CASSLVWTSSNSEQFF.

The V and J genes are TRBV29-1 and TRBJ2-5; 9 positions agree with TRBD1. The germline gives CDR1 SQVTM, CDR2 ANQGSEA. This CDR3 has 13 residues. V gave up 4 bases and J gave up 5 bases; unmatched junction bases: 5. The CDR3 region is CSVGLTGGETQYF. The CDR3 DNA is TGCAGCGTTGGCCTGACAGGGGGGGAGACCCAGTACTTC.

A note on this clone: Compared with germline, one end of the junction differs, possibly owing to a read error. CDR3 protein: CASSLGGGIRVYAQYF. CDR3 DNA: TGTGCCAGCAGCTTGGGGGGGGGCATAAGGGTCTACGCGCAGTACTTC. This chain connects TRBV5-8 to TRBJ2-7, with a possible D match to TRBD2 (7 bases). This CDR3 has 16 residues. Germline V gene lookup returns CDR1 SGHTS and CDR2 YDEGEE.

V and J are TRBV19 and TRBJ2-5; 8 bases are a match to TRBD1. CDR1 is LNHDA and CDR2 is SQIVND in the germline V gene (reference sequence). Trimming took 3 bases from V and 5 from J; bases not matched to a gene: 11. The CDR3 runs 16 residues. Here the CDR3 DNA reads TGTGCCAGTAGTATGGACAGGGCCATCCCGGGGGAGACCCAGTACTTC. The encoded protein is CASSMDRAIPGETQYF.

V usage is TRBV7-2 and J usage is TRBJ1-5; TRBD1 matches at 8 bases. The germline V gene has CDR1 SGHTA and CDR2 FQGNSA. The CDR3 length is 18 residues. V shed 2 bases, J shed 3 bases, and the junction held 12 bases outside the gene matches. Here the CDR3 DNA reads TGTGCCAGCAGCTTAAGGCCCGCCGGGACAGGTTACAATCAGCCCCAGCATTTT. Protein: CASSLRPAGTGYNQPQHF.

This clone has just one count. V usage is TRBV4-2 and J usage is TRBJ1-2; D not certain. V lost 0 bases and J 4 bases, leaving 15 bases between the germline ends. This CDR3 region has 16 residues. Germline CDR1 and CDR2: LGHNA and YNFKEQ. CDR3: CASSQDGRGDSYGYTF. CDR3 nucleotide sequence: TGTGCCAGCAGCCAAGATGGGCGAGGTGATAGCTATGGCTACACCTTC.

The V and J genes are TRBV27 and TRBJ1-4; no reliable D call. CDR3 size: 14 residues. V lost 10 bases, J lost 8 bases, and 20 bases lay in between. Germline CDR1 reads MNHEY; CDR2 reads SMNVEV (reference sequence). CDR3 region: CATSLGPLGEKLFF. CDR3 DNA sequence: TGTGCCACCTCCCTAGGGCCACTAGGGGAAAAACTGTTTTTT.